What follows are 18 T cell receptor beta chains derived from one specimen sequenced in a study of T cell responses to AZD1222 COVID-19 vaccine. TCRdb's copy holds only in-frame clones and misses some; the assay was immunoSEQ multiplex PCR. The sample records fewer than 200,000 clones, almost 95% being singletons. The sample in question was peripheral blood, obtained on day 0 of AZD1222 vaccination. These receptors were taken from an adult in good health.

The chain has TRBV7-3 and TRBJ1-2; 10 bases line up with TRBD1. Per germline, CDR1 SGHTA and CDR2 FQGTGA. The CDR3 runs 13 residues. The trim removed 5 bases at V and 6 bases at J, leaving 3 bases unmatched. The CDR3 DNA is TGTGCCAGCAGCCGCGGGACAGGGGATGGCTACACCTTC. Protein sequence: CASSRGTGDGYTF.

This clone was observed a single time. The CDR3 loop reads CASSLGGRPTEAFF. The CDR3 nucleotides are TGTGCCAGCAGCTTGGGCGGGAGGCCCACTGAAGCTTTCTTT. The chain uses TRBV5-6 and TRBJ1-1, with no clear D. Looked up from germline, CDR1 is SGHDT and CDR2 is YYEEEE. The CDR3 sequence is 14 residues long. Between the trimmed V and J ends, which lost 0 bases and 4 bases, there was a span of 10 bases.

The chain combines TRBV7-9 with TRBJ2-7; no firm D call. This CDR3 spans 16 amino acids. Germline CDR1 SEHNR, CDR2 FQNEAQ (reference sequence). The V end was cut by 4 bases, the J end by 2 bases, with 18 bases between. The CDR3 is CASSYIGQVLAYEQYF. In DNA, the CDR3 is TGTGCCAGCAGCTACATCGGGCAGGTTCTTGCCTACGAGCAGTACTTC.

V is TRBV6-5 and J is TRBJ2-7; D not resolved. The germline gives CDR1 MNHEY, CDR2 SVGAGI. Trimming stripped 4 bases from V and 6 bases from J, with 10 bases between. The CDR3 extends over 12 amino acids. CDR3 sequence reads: CASSFRIGEQYF. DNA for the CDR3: TGTGCCAGCAGTTTCAGGATTGGCGAGCAGTACTTC.

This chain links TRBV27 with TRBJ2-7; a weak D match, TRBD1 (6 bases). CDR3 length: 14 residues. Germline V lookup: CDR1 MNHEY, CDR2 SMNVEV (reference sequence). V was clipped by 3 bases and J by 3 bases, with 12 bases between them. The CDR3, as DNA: TGTGCCAGCAGTTTGGGGACAAAAATCTACGAGCAGTACTTC. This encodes CASSLGTKIYEQYF.

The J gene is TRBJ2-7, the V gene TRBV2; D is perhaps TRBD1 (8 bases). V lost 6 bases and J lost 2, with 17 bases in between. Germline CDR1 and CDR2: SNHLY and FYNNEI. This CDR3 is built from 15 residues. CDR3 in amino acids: CASRAGQVLAYEQYV. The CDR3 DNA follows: TGTGCCAGCAGAGCGGGACAGGTACTAGCCTACGAGCAGTACGTC.

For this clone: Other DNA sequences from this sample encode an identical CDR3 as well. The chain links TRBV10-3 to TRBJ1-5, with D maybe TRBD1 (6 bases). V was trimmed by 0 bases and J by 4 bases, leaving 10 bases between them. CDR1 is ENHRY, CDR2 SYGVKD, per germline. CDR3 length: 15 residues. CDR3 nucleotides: TGTGCCATCAGTGAGTCCGGGCAGGGGAATCAGCCCCAGCATTTT. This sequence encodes CAISESGQGNQPQHF.

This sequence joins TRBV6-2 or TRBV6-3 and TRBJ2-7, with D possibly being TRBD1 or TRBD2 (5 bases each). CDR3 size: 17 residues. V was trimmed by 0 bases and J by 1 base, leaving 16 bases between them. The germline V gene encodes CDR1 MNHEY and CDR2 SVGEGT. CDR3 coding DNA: TGTGCCAGCAGTTACTCGAGGGGTTCGGACGTATCCTACGAGCAGTACTTC. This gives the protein CASSYSRGSDVSYEQYF.

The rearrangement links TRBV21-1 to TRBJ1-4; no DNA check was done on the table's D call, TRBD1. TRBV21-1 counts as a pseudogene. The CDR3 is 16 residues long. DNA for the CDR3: TGTGCCAGCAGCAAAGCGGCCGGGACAGGGCCAAGACAACTGTTTTTT. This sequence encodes CASSKAAGTGPRQLFF.

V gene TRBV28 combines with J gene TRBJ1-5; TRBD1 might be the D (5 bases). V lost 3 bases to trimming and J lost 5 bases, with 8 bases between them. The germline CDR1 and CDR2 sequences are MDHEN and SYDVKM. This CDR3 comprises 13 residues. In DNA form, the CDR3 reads TGTGCCAGCAGTTTTCGGGGGGATCAGCCCCAGCATTTT. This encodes CASSFRGDQPQHF.

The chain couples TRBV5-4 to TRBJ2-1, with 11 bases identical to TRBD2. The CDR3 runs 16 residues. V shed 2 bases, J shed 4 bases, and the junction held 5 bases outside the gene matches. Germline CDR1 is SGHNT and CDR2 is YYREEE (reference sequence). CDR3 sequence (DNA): TGTGCCAGCAGCTTATCCGGGACTAGCGGATACAATGAGCAGTTCTTC. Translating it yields CASSLSGTSGYNEQFF. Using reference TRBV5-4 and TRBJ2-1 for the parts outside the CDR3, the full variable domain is ETGVTQSPTHLIKTRGQQVTLRCSSQSGHNTVSWYQQALGQGPQFIFQYYREEENGRGNFPPRFSGLQFPNYSSELNVNALELDDSALYLCASSLSGTSGYNEQFFGPGTRLTVL.

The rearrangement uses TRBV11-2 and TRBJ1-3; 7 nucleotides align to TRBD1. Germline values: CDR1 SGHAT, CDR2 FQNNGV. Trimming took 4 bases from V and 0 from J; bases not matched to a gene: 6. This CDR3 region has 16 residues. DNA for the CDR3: TGTGCCAGCAGCTACTGGACAGGCAACTCTGGAAACACCATATATTTT. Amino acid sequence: CASSYWTGNSGNTIYF.

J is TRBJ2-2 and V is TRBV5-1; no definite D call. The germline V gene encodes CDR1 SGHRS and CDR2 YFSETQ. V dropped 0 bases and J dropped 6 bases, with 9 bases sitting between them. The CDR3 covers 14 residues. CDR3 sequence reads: CASSLVNSPGELFF. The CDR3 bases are TGCGCCAGCAGCTTGGTTAACAGTCCCGGGGAGCTGTTTTTT.

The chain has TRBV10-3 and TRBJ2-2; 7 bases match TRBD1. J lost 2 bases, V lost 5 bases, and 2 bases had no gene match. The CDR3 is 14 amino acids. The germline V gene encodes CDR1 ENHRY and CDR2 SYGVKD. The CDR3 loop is CAISWDSNTGELFF. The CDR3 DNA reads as TGTGCCATCAGTTGGGACAGCAACACCGGGGAGCTGTTTTTT.

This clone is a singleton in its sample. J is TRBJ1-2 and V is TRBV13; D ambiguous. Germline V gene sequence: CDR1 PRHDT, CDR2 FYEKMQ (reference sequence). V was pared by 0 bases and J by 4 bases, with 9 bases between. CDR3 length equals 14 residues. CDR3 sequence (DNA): TGTGCCAGCAGCTTAGGGTCGGCAGCCTATGGCTACACCTTC. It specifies CASSLGSAAYGYTF.

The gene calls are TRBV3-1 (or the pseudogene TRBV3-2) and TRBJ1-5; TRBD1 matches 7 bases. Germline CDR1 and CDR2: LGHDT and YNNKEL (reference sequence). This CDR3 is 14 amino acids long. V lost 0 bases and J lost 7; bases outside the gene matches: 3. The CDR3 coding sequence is TGTGCCAGCAGCCAAGATTCAGGGGGGCAGCCCCAGCATTTT. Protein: CASSQDSGGQPQHF.

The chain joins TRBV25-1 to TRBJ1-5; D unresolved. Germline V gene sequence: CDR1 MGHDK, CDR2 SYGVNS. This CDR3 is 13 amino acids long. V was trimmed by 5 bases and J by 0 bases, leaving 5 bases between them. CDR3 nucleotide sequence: TGTGCCAGCAGTCTATTTAGCAATCAGCCCCAGCATTTT. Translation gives CASSLFSNQPQHF.

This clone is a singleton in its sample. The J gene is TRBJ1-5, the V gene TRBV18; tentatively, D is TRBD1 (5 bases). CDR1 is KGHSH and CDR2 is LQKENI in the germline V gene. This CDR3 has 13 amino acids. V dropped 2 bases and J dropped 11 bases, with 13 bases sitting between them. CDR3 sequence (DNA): TGTGCCAGCTCACCAAATCGCAGGGATTCCCAGCATTTT. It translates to CASSPNRRDSQHF.